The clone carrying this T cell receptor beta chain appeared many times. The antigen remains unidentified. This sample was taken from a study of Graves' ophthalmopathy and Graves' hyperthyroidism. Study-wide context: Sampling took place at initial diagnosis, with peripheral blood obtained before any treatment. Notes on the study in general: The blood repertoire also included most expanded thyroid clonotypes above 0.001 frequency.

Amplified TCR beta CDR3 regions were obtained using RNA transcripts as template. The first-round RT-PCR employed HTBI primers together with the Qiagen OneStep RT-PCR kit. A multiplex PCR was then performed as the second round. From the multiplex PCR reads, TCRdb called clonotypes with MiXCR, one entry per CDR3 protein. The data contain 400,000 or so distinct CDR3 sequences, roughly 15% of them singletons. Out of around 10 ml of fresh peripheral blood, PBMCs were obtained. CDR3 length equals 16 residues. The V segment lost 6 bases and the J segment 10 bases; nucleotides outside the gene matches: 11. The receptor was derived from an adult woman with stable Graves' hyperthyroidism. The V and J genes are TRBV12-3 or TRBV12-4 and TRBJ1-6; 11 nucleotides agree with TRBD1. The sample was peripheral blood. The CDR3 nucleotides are TGTGCCAGCAGCCACCGGACAGGGGGCCGGGTCTCACCCCTCCACTTT. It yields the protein CASSHRTGGRVSPLHF.